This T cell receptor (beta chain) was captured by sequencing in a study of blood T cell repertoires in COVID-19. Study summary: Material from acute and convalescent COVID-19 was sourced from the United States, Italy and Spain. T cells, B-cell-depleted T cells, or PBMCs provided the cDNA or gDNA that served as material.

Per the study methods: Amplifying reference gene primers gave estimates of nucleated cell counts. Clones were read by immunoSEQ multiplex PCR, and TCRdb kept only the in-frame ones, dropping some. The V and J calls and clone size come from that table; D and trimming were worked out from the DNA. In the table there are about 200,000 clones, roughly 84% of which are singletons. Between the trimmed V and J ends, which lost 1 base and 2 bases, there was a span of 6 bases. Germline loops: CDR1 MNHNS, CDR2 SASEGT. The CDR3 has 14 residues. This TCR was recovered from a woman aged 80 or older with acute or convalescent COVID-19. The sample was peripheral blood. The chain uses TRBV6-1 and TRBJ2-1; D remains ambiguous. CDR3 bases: TGTGCCAGCAGTGAAGGGCAACCCTACAATGAGCAGTTCTTC. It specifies CASSEGQPYNEQFF.